The table lists the clone carrying this T cell receptor (beta chain) with a few counts. Antigen unknown. This entry is derived from a study of spatial heterogeneity in lung cancer. TCRdb reprocessed the 5' RACE reads with MiXCR, giving one entry per CDR3 protein. The sample records about 12,000 distinct CDR3 sequences, 14% being singletons. The V end lost 2 bases, the J end lost 0 bases, and 17 bases lay between the germline ends. Germline V gene data show CDR1 as MNHEY and CDR2 as SMNVEV (reference sequence). This CDR3 region has 17 residues. Time point of the sample: sample taken at primary tumor resection. Unsorted whole RNA of tumor, nontumor lung or frozen PBMC was sequenced. Study-wide points: Ubiquitous expanded tumor TCRs showed up in blood more at resection than follow-up.

The clonotype originates from a male donor with early-stage non-small cell lung cancer. The sequences come from PBMCs, collected at surgery. The chain is built from TRBV27 and TRBJ2-7; D perhaps matches TRBD1 (6 bases). In DNA, the CDR3 is TGTGCCAGCAGTTTAGGTCCTCGAGACAGGACCTCCTACGAGCAGTACTTC. Protein: CASSLGPRDRTSYEQYF.